This T cell receptor beta chain originates from a study of cytomegalovirus exposure and HLA in healthy donors. Overall study findings and caveats: Later analysis placed DRB1 highest and HLA-C lowest in TCR association rates, which differed by HLA locus.

Worth noting for this clone: Its antigen is undetermined.

A multiplex PCR was run with 60 Vbeta primers and 13 Jbeta primers. Clones were sequenced by immunoSEQ multiplex PCR, and TCRdb holds only the in-frame ones, with some missing. The sample contains some 90,000 clones, approximately 80% of which appear only once. This CDR3 comprises 15 residues. CDR1 and CDR2 (germline): LNHDA, SQIVND (reference sequence). V lost 3 bases and J 4 bases, leaving 13 bases between the germline ends. Specimen: PBMCs. This receptor was identified in a woman in her forties or fifties in good health and CMV-seropositive. This chain joins TRBV19 and TRBJ2-1, with D possibly TRBD2 on 6 matching bases. CDR3 sequence (DNA): TGTGCCAGTAGTATTGAGGCTAGCGCTTACAATGAGCAGTTCTTC. It yields the protein CASSIEASAYNEQFF.